The T cell receptor (beta chain) under discussion was sequenced for a study of blood T cells in healthy people across ages. Turning to this clonotype: Compared with germline, one end of the junction differs, possibly owing to a read error.

The CDR3 is 10 amino acids. Germline V CDR1 and CDR2: SQVTM, ANQGSEA. Alongside a J-beta primer mix, a sample-barcoded 5' primer served in a second PCR lasting about 6 to 11 cycles. Every sample produced at least 3 million CDR3-containing paired-end reads. MiXCR was run by TCRdb on the 5' RACE reads, yielding one entry per CDR3 protein. The sample has about 1 million distinct CDR3 sequences, roughly a quarter seen once. In addition, the sample was reused for a study of T cells of mothers and their children. That source notes: The donors comprised about 6 children and their three healthy Caucasian mothers.

This TCR was sampled from a girl aged 2-15 years in good health. The sequenced material came from blood. The chain is built from TRBV29-1 and TRBJ1-1; tentative D call: TRBD1 (6 bases). The CDR3 spells CSAQGTEAFF. The CDR3 nucleotides are TGCAGCGCACAGGGCACTGAAGCCTTCTTT.